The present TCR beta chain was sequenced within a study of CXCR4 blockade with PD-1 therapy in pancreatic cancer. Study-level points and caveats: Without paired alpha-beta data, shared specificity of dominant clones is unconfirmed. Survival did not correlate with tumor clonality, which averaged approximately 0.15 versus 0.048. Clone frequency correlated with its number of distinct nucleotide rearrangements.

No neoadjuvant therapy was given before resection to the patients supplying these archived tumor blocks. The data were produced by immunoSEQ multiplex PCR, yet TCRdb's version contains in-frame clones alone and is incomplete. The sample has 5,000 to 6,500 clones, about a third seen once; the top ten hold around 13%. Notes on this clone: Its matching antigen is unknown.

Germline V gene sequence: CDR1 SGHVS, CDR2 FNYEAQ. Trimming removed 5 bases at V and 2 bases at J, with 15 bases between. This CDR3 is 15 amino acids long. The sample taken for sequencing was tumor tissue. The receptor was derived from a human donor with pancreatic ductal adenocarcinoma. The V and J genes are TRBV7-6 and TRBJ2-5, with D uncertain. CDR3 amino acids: CASSQGSGAQETQYF. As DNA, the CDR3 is TGTGCCAGCAGCCAAGGTTCTGGAGCACAAGAGACCCAGTACTTC.